This is a list of T cell receptor beta chains from one sample in a study of regulatory T cells in long-lasting Graves disease. TCRdb independently ran MiXCR on the multiplex PCR reads; one entry per CDR3 protein. The table lists approximately 250,000 distinct CDR3 sequences, around 18% of them singletons. This material consisted of peripheral blood mononuclear cells (PBMCs), taken at new diagnosis, from a patient treated with antithyroid drugs. Every receptor here comes from a female donor with Graves disease. Each CDR3 is given with its conserved first and last residue. D genes are given only for firm matches. The listing skips clone size in some rows; elsewhere it reads once, few, many or a size class.

CDR3 length	clone size	D gene	V gene	J gene	CDR3 DNA	CDR3 protein
15	many	-	TRBV6-1	TRBJ1-2	TGTGCCAGCAGAATTCCGGGGCCGATGAACTATGGCTACACCTTC	CASRIPGPMNYGYTF
14	-	TRBD2	TRBV20-1	TRBJ2-2	TGCAGTGCTAACCTAGCGGCTACTACCGGGGAGCTGTTTTTT	CSANLAATTGELFF
16	-	TRBD2	TRBV7-7	TRBJ2-5	TGTGCTAGCAGCTTAGCTAGCGGGAGGGCCCCAGAGACCCAGTACTTC	CASSLASGRAPETQYF
14	many	-	TRBV12-3/TRBV12-4	TRBJ1-5	TGTGCCAGCAGTTTCAGACGGGACAATCAGCCCCAGCATTTT	CASSFRRDNQPQHF
15	-	-	TRBV10-3	TRBJ1-1	TGTGCCATCAGCGACCGAGGGCAGGCGAACACTGAAGCTTTCTTT	CAISDRGQANTEAFF
12	many	TRBD1	TRBV12-3/TRBV12-4	TRBJ1-2	TGTGCCAGCACCGGGACAGCCTATGGCTACACCTTC	CASTGTAYGYTF
14	many	-	TRBV11-2	TRBJ1-1	TGTGCCAGCAGCTTAGACGCAGGGACTTCAGAAGCTTTCTTT	CASSLDAGTSEAFF
13	many	-	TRBV2	TRBJ1-1	TGTGCCAGCAGTGGTTTGGGGCTATACGAAGCTTTCTTT	CASSGLGLYEAFF
17	many	-	TRBV19	TRBJ2-1	TGTGCCAGTAGGCCTTCAGGCCAAGGGCTGGGGTACAATGAGCAGTTCTTC	CASRPSGQGLGYNEQFF
12	many	-	TRBV11-2	TRBJ1-4	TGTGCCAGCAGCTATGATTACGGTAAACTGTTTTTT	CASSYDYGKLFF
13	few	-	TRBV19	TRBJ2-3	TGTGCCAGTAGAACGACAGGCACAGATACGCAGTATTTT	CASRTTGTDTQYF
14	many	TRBD1	TRBV3-1	TRBJ2-7	TGTGCCAGCAGCTGGACAGGAGATGACTACGAGCAGTACTTC	CASSWTGDDYEQYF
12	many	-	TRBV19	TRBJ1-2	TGTGCCAGTAGTATTACCCTTGGTGGCTACACCTTC	CASSITLGGYTF
14	many	TRBD2	TRBV12-3/TRBV12-4	TRBJ2-3	TGTGCCAGCAGTTCACTAGCGGGGACTGATACGCAGTATTTT	CASSSLAGTDTQYF
15	many	TRBD1	TRBV28	TRBJ1-5	TGTGCCAGCAGTCCGGGACAGATCCGCAATCAGCCCCAGCATTTT	CASSPGQIRNQPQHF
13	many	-	TRBV20-1	TRBJ1-1	TGCAGTGCTAGAGCGGGCGGGAACACTGAAGCTTTCTTT	CSARAGGNTEAFF
12	many	TRBD2	TRBV10-3	TRBJ2-7	TGTGCCATCAGTCCGGGGGGGGAGGAGCAGTACTTC	CAISPGGEEQYF
16	many	TRBD2	TRBV7-3	TRBJ2-2	TGTGCCAGCAGCTCTGCGGAAGGCGGGGGTACCGGGGAGCTGTTTTTT	CASSSAEGGGTGELFF
13	many	-	TRBV19	TRBJ1-1	TGTGCCAGTAGCTGGGGTGTGAACACTGAAGCTTTCTTT	CASSWGVNTEAFF
14	many	TRBD1	TRBV2	TRBJ1-2	TGTGCCAGCAGTGAGGACAGGGCCACCTATGGCTACACCTTC	CASSEDRATYGYTF
14	many	-	TRBV5-6	TRBJ2-4	TGTGCCAGCAGCAGAACAGGAGCCCCAAACATTCAGTACTTC	CASSRTGAPNIQYF
15	many	-	TRBV27	TRBJ2-2	TGTGCCAGCAGCAAGGTAGATCCGAACACCGGGGAGCTGTTTTTT	CASSKVDPNTGELFF